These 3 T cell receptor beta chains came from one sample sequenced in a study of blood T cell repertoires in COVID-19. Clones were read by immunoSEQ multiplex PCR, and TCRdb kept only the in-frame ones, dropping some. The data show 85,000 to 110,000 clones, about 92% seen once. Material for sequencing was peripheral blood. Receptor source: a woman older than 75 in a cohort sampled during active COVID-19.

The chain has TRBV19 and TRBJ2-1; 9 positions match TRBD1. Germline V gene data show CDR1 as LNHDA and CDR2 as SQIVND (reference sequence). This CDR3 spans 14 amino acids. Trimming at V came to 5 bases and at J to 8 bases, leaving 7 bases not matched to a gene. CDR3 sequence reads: CASSRDRVQDEQFF. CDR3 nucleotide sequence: TGTGCCAGTAGTCGGGACAGGGTACAAGATGAGCAGTTCTTC. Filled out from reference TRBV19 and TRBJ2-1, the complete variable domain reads DGGITQSPKYLFRKEGQNVTLSCEQNLNHDAMYWYRQDPGQGLRLIYYSQIVNDFQKGDIAEGYSVSREKKESFPLTVTSAQKNPTAFYLCASSRDRVQDEQFFGPGTRLTVL.

The CDR3 DNA reads TGTGCCAGCACCCCCCTCTCCTATGGCTACACCTTC. Its translation is CASTPLSYGYTF. The chain carries TRBV6-5 and TRBJ1-2; D not certain. CDR1 is MNHEY and CDR2 is SVGAGI in the germline V gene. The CDR3 covers 12 residues. The ends were cut back, 7 bases at V and 4 bases at J, with 10 bases in the middle.

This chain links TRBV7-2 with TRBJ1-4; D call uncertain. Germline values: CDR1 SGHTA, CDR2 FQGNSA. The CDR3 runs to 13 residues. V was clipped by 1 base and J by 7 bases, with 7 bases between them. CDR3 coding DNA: TGTGCCAGCAGCTTAGGAGCCACTGAAAAACTGTTTTTT. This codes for CASSLGATEKLFF.